One and the same sample provided the 20 T cell receptor beta chains below, sequenced in a study of response to subunit inactivated influenza vaccine. TCRdb reprocessed the RT-PCR reads with MiXCR, giving one entry per CDR3 protein. Of 500,000 to 600,000 distinct CDR3 sequences listed, around 11% are singletons. These data are also associated with another study on T cells expressing NK-cell markers. That source notes: Template switching by 5'RACE with UMIs generated the TCR beta cDNA.

The sample was PBMCs from blood, taken on the day of vaccination. These receptors all come from a man aged 45-65 years who received an inactivated influenza vaccine.

This clonotype was seen ten or more times. This chain uses TRBV18 with TRBJ1-4; D may be TRBD1 (5 bases). The germline CDR1 and CDR2 sequences are KGHSH and LQKENI. V gave up 3 bases and J gave up 7 bases, with 21 bases separating them. This CDR3 has 17 amino acids. CDR3 region: CASSPKAPGPQGEKLFF. The DNA for the CDR3 is TGTGCCAGCTCACCCAAGGCGCCGGGCCCGCAGGGTGAAAAACTGTTTTTT.

In its sample, this clonotype was seen a few times. V and J are TRBV20-1 and TRBJ1-1, with a possible D match to TRBD1 (6 bases). The CDR3 length is 16 residues. CDR1 DFQATT and CDR2 SNEGSKA come from the germline V gene (reference sequence). Trimming took 2 bases from V and 7 from J, leaving 23 bases between them. CDR3 sequence: CSARITRGWRLLEAFF. The CDR3 DNA is TGCAGTGCTAGAATCACCAGGGGTTGGAGGCTTCTTGAAGCTTTCTTT.

Points on this clonotype: It may be a read error: a sequence one base away is much more abundant. The chain carries TRBV10-3 and TRBJ2-6; the match to TRBD1 covers 7 bases. CDR1 and CDR2 (germline): ENHRY, SYGVKD. The CDR3 has 15 residues. The CDR3 here is CAVSQGVTGANVLTF. CDR3 in DNA: TGTGCCGTCAGCCAGGGGGTCACTGGGGCCAACGTCCTGACTTTC.

This clonotype was recorded a few times. This chain links TRBV11-2 with TRBJ2-6; 7 bases map to TRBD1. J gave up 5 bases and V 1 base, and 14 bases lay outside the gene matches. CDR3 length: 19 residues. CDR1 SGHAT and CDR2 FQNNGV come from the germline V gene. CDR3 nucleotides: TGTGCCAGCAGCTTAGGATTCCGGGACAGTACCTTCAGGGCCAACGTCCTGACTTTC. It translates to CASSLGFRDSTFRANVLTF.

This clonotype turned up a few times. The chain combines TRBV7-2 with TRBJ2-4, with 8 bases that match TRBD2. The junction had 7 bases not matched to a gene; V was cut back by 0 bases and J by 6 bases. This CDR3 has 16 residues. Germline-derived CDR1 and CDR2 are SGHTA and FQGNSA. This CDR3 is CASSLARTSGRNIQYF. In DNA, the CDR3 is TGTGCCAGCAGCTTAGCGCGAACTAGCGGAAGAAACATTCAGTACTTC.

This chain links TRBV4-3 with TRBJ2-7, with D tentatively TRBD2 (6 bases). Germline loops: CDR1 LGHNA, CDR2 YSLEER. With 0 bases removed from V and 7 bases from J, the gap between germline ends came to 13 bases. CDR3 length: 14 amino acids. CDR3 loop: CASSQDGAGMEQYF. The CDR3 DNA is TGCGCCAGCAGCCAAGATGGTGCGGGGATGGAGCAGTACTTC.

The chain has TRBV2 and TRBJ1-6; maybe TRBD1 (5 bases). Trimming took 8 bases from V and 5 from J, leaving 16 bases between them. CDR1 SNHLY and CDR2 FYNNEI come from the germline V gene. The length of the CDR3 is 15 residues. The CDR3 DNA follows: TGTGCCAGCCGGTTACAGACAGCCGATAATTCACCCCTCCACTTT. Its translation: CASRLQTADNSPLHF.

This clonotype turned up a few times. The chain combines TRBV20-1 with TRBJ2-7; D remains unclear. The germline gives CDR1 DFQATT, CDR2 SNEGSKA (reference sequence). Trimming removed 0 bases at V and 0 bases at J, with 9 bases between. This CDR3 has 14 residues. The CDR3 coding sequence is TGCAGTGCTAGAGAGGCCAGCCTCTCCTACGAGCAGTACTTC. Protein: CSAREASLSYEQYF.

This clonotype was counted only a few times. CDR3 region: CASSQGASGPSGANVLTF. CDR3 sequence (DNA): TGTGCCAGCAGCCAAGGGGCTAGCGGGCCCTCTGGGGCCAACGTCCTGACTTTC. The J gene is TRBJ2-6, the V gene TRBV4-2; 8 bases are shared with TRBD2. This CDR3 has 18 amino acids. Germline trimming cut 1 base from V and 0 bases from J; bases unmatched to any gene: 5. The germline gives CDR1 LGHNA, CDR2 YNFKEQ.

This clonotype was recorded a few times. This chain connects TRBV24-1 to TRBJ2-2, with TRBD2 matching 13 bases. The CDR3 is made up of 17 amino acids. The germline gives CDR1 KGHDR, CDR2 SFDVKD. The V and J ends lost 3 bases and 1 base, in that order; junction bases with no gene match: 1. Here the CDR3 reads CATSDGTSGKNTGELFF. CDR3 in DNA: TGTGCCACCAGTGATGGGACTAGCGGGAAGAACACCGGGGAGCTGTTTTTT.

This clonotype was seen many times. V is TRBV20-1 and J is TRBJ2-3; 11 nucleotides line up with TRBD2. The CDR3 is 13 amino acids. Germline V gives CDR1 DFQATT, CDR2 SNEGSKA (reference sequence). J lost 8 bases, V lost 1 base, and 2 bases had no gene match. CDR3 sequence reads: CSARVLAGVTQYF. CDR3 nucleotides: TGCAGTGCTAGAGTACTAGCGGGAGTTACGCAGTATTTT.

There are many counts of this clonotype. The chain recombines TRBV7-2 with TRBJ2-3; D call uncertain. Per germline, CDR1 SGHTA and CDR2 FQGNSA. V gave up 0 bases and J gave up 6 bases, with 13 bases separating them. This CDR3 contains 15 residues. The CDR3 region has the DNA TGTGCCAGCAGCTTAGCCGAGACATACATGGATACGCAGTATTTT. Its protein product is CASSLAETYMDTQYF.

The rearrangement joins TRBV7-2 to TRBJ2-2; a possible D gene is TRBD1 (6 bases). Looked up from germline, CDR1 is SGHTA and CDR2 is FQGNSA. V lost 4 bases and J lost 6, with 15 bases in between. This CDR3 comprises 15 residues. Written as DNA, the CDR3 is TGTGCCAGCAGCTCCGGGACACTAACGGCCGGGGAGCTGTTTTTT. Protein product: CASSSGTLTAGELFF. Looking up the rest from reference TRBV7-2 and TRBJ2-2 gives the full variable domain: GAGVSQSPSNKVTEKGKDVELRCDPISGHTALYWYRQSLGQGLEFLIYFQGNSAPDKSGLPSDRFSAERTGGSVSTLTIQRTQQEDSAVYLCASSSGTLTAGELFFGEGSRLTVL.

A few counts support this clonotype. The chain joins TRBV6-5 to TRBJ2-7; D may be TRBD2 (5 bases). The CDR3 extends over 16 amino acids. The V and J ends lost 2 bases and 6 bases respectively, with 20 bases between them. Looked up from germline, CDR1 is MNHEY and CDR2 is SVGAGI. In DNA form, the CDR3 reads TGTGCCAGCAGTTACGGAGGACTTGGAGCTACCTTCGAGCAGTACTTC. This codes for CASSYGGLGATFEQYF.

This clonotype has more than one count but fewer than ten. The chain has TRBV28 and TRBJ1-5; D call uncertain. CDR3 length equals 12 residues. V dropped 9 bases and J dropped 4 bases, with 10 bases sitting between them. In germline, CDR1 is MDHEN, CDR2 SYDVKM. CDR3 loop: CASTTRNQPQHF. The CDR3 coding sequence is TGTGCCAGTACGACAAGGAATCAGCCCCAGCATTTT.

The chain has TRBV4-2 and TRBJ2-2; possible D gene TRBD2, 6 bases. The V end was cut by 3 bases, the J end by 4 bases, with 21 bases between. Germline values: CDR1 LGHNA, CDR2 YNFKEQ. This CDR3 spans 18 amino acids. CDR3 in amino acids: CASSHVLGDGGSTGELFF. The DNA for the CDR3 is TGTGCCAGCAGCCACGTATTGGGGGACGGAGGGTCCACCGGGGAGCTGTTTTTT.

This chain uses TRBV4-2 with TRBJ2-5, with D perhaps matching TRBD2 (6 bases). Per germline, CDR1 LGHNA and CDR2 YNFKEQ. This CDR3 comprises 16 residues. The V end was cut by 0 bases, the J end by 1 base, with 12 bases between. CDR3: CASSQDSRGPQETQYF. As DNA, the CDR3 is TGTGCCAGCAGCCAAGACTCGCGGGGTCCCCAAGAGACCCAGTACTTC.

This clonotype was seen a handful of times. The J gene is TRBJ2-1, the V gene TRBV12-3 or TRBV12-4, with D uncertain. The CDR3 consists of 12 residues. V lost 3 bases to trimming and J lost 9 bases, with 9 bases between them. CDR3 DNA: TGTGCCAGCAGTTTCGGCGTCCCTGAGCAGTTCTTC. Protein: CASSFGVPEQFF.

This chain joins TRBV4-2 and TRBJ2-7, with TRBD2 matching over 11 bases. Germline trimming cut 4 bases from V and 3 bases from J; bases unmatched to any gene: 5. This CDR3 has 15 amino acids. In germline, CDR1 is LGHNA, CDR2 YNFKEQ. CDR3 sequence: CASSLAGGGDYEQYF. The CDR3 bases are TGTGCCAGCAGCCTAGCGGGAGGGGGGGACTACGAGCAGTACTTC.

This clonotype was counted ten times or more. This chain links TRBV12-3 or TRBV12-4 with TRBJ2-5, with D possibly being TRBD2 (6 bases). The germline V and J ends were trimmed by 3 bases and 4 bases, with 9 bases remaining between them. This CDR3 contains 13 residues. The CDR3 nucleotides are TGTGCCAGCAGTTTGGGGGAGGCAGAGACCCAGTACTTC. Protein product: CASSLGEAETQYF.